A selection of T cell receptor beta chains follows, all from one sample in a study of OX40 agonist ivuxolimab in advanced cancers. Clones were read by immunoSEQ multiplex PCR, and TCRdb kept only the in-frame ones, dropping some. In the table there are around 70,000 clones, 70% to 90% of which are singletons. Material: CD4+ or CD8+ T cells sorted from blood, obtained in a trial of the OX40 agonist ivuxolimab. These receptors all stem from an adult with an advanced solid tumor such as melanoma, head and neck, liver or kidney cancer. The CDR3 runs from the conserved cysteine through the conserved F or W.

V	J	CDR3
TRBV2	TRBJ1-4	CASSGTVATNEKLFF
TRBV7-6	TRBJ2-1	CASSTSGNEQFF
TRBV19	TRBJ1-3	CASSIDRVGNTIYF
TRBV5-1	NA	CASSLVGARPDEQYF
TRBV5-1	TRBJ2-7	CASRFGGSSYEQYF
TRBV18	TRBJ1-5	CASSPYGDRGRDDQPQHF
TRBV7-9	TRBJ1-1	CASSLENTEAFF
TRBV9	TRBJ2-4	CASSPDPLAKNIQYF
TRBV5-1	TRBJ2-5	CASSATTTGETQYF
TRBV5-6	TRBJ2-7	CASSLRTGFSYEQYF
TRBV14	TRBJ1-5	CASSHPGGAGNQPQHF
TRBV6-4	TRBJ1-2	CASSDGFWGYTF
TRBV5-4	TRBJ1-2	CASSSGQGWGYTF
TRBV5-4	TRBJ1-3	CASSPDPSGNTIYF
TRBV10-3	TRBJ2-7	CAISETGQATSYEQYF
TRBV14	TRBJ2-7	CASSELDSGSVEQYF
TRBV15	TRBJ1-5	CATSRPSDRFSYQPQHF
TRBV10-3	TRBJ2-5	CAIREQGQETQYF
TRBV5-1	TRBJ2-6	CASSLEGISSVLTF
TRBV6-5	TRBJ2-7	CASSSRTVFYEQYF
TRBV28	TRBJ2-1	CASSPSGLADNEQFF
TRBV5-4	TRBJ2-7	CASSPGRERGNEQYF
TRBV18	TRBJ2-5	CASSTDLAAETQYF
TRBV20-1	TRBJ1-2	CSASTQDGYTF
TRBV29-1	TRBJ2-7	CSVIDRVQHEQYF
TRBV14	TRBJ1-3	CASGRTGISGNTIYF
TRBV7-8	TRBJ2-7	CASSLGPSGRPPEQYF